These T cell receptor beta chains were read from a single sample in a study of T cells in Graves' hyperthyroidism and ophthalmopathy. MiXCR, run by TCRdb on the multiplex PCR reads, gives a single entry per CDR3 protein. The sample has under 800,000 distinct CDR3 sequences, approximately 14% seen once; the top ten hold roughly 10%. Sequenced: blood. The source is a woman aged 18-29 years with Graves' hyperthyroidism. Both conserved end residues are part of each CDR3. A D gene is named only where the DNA matches it firmly. Clone size appears in some rows only: once, few, many, or a class for an expanded clone.

size: few
J: TRBJ2-2
V: TRBV20-1
D: TRBD2
CDR3: CSARDRLAGNTGELFF
DNA: TGCAGTGCTAGAGATCGGCTAGCGGGTAACACCGGGGAGCTGTTTTTT

size: many
J: TRBJ2-2
V: TRBV12-3/TRBV12-4
D: -
CDR3: CASSYLPGELFF
DNA: TGTGCCAGCAGTTATTTGCCCGGGGAGCTGTTTTTT

size: -
J: TRBJ1-2
V: TRBV19
D: -
CDR3: CASRTNYGYTF
DNA: TGTGCCAGTAGGACAAACTATGGCTACACCTTC

size: many
J: TRBJ2-7
V: TRBV7-2
D: TRBD2
CDR3: CASSPPGTSGRILYEQYF
DNA: TGTGCCAGCAGCCCTCCCGGGACTAGCGGCCGAATTCTCTACGAGCAGTACTTC

size: -
J: TRBJ2-5
V: TRBV6-1
D: TRBD2
CDR3: CASSERTRRTATQYF
DNA: TGTGCCAGCAGTGAAAGGACTAGGAGGACCGCGACCCAGTACTTC

size: -
J: TRBJ2-6
V: TRBV19
D: -
CDR3: CASSWGSKGSGANVLTF
DNA: TGTGCCAGTAGTTGGGGATCGAAGGGGTCCGGGGCCAACGTCCTGACTTTC

size: many
J: TRBJ2-2
V: TRBV24-1
D: -
CDR3: CATSYDTGELFF
DNA: TGTGCCACCAGTTACGACACCGGGGAGCTGTTTTTT

size: -
J: TRBJ2-1
V: TRBV7-3
D: -
CDR3: CASSLSRHTGGNEQFF
DNA: TGTGCCAGCAGCTTAAGTAGACACACCGGAGGGAATGAGCAGTTCTTC

size: few
J: TRBJ1-1
V: TRBV6-1
D: -
CDR3: CASSEPARPDTEAFF
DNA: TGTGCCAGCAGTGAACCGGCCAGGCCCGACACTGAAGCTTTCTTT

size: many
J: TRBJ1-2
V: TRBV27
D: TRBD1
CDR3: CASSLTSTGTGRGGYTF
DNA: TGTGCCAGCAGTTTGACGTCGACCGGGACAGGGAGGGGCGGCTACACCTTC

size: few
J: TRBJ2-7
V: TRBV20-1
D: -
CDR3: CSARDGGGPLYEQYF
DNA: TGCAGTGCTAGAGATGGAGGGGGACCCCTCTACGAGCAGTACTTC

size: few
J: TRBJ2-2
V: TRBV2
D: -
CDR3: CASSPGSSPRELFF
DNA: TGTGCCAGCAGCCCGGGGTCAAGTCCTCGGGAGCTGTTTTTT

size: few
J: TRBJ1-4
V: TRBV6-1
D: -
CDR3: CASSEVVPGEELFF
DNA: TGTGCCAGCAGTGAAGTCGTTCCGGGCGAGGAACTGTTTTTT

size: many
J: TRBJ2-3
V: TRBV7-2
D: TRBD1
CDR3: CASSLYVDRSTRGTQYF
DNA: TGTGCCAGCAGCTTATATGTGGACAGGTCCACCAGGGGTACGCAGTATTTT

size: many
J: TRBJ1-5
V: TRBV12-3/TRBV12-4
D: TRBD1
CDR3: CASSSGQGNQPQHF
DNA: TGTGCCAGCAGTTCGGGACAGGGGAATCAGCCCCAGCATTTT

size: few
J: TRBJ1-5
V: TRBV7-9
D: -
CDR3: CASSWSGLNQPQHF
DNA: TGTGCCAGCAGCTGGTCGGGGCTGAATCAGCCCCAGCATTTT

size: few
J: TRBJ1-5
V: TRBV20-1
D: -
CDR3: CSASTPNSNQPQHF
DNA: TGCAGTGCTAGCACACCCAATAGCAATCAGCCCCAGCATTTT

size: many
J: TRBJ2-2
V: TRBV27
D: TRBD1
CDR3: CASSGTGANTGELFF
DNA: TGTGCCAGCAGTGGGACAGGCGCGAACACCGGGGAGCTGTTTTTT

size: few
J: TRBJ1-4
V: TRBV7-9
D: -
CDR3: CASSLPGRDINEKLFF
DNA: TGTGCCAGCAGCTTACCTGGCCGGGACATAAATGAAAAACTGTTTTTT

size: many
J: TRBJ2-5
V: TRBV30
D: -
CDR3: CAWRIGHRETQYF
DNA: TGTGCCTGGAGGATCGGCCATCGGGAGACCCAGTACTTC

size: many
J: TRBJ2-3
V: TRBV5-5
D: -
CDR3: CASTSNRATDTQYF
DNA: TGTGCCAGCACCTCTAACAGGGCCACAGATACGCAGTATTTT

size: -
J: TRBJ2-7
V: TRBV6-1
D: -
CDR3: CASSDRTGPRQLEQYF
DNA: TGTGCCAGCAGCGACCGGACGGGCCCCCGGCAACTCGAGCAGTACTTC

size: -
J: TRBJ2-5
V: TRBV28
D: -
CDR3: CASSWTGGETQYF
DNA: TGTGCCAGCAGTTGGACAGGAGGGGAGACCCAGTACTTC

size: many
J: TRBJ2-2
V: TRBV28
D: -
CDR3: CASTSDLGSGELFF
DNA: TGTGCCAGCACCTCAGATCTAGGTAGCGGGGAGCTGTTTTTT

size: many
J: TRBJ1-2
V: TRBV4-3
D: -
CDR3: CASSQDPGWDGYTF
DNA: TGCGCCAGCAGCCAAGATCCCGGTTGGGATGGCTACACCTTC

size: -
J: TRBJ2-2
V: TRBV6-2/TRBV6-3
D: TRBD2
CDR3: CASRLAGGAGELFF
DNA: TGTGCCAGCCGGCTAGCGGGAGGGGCCGGGGAGCTGTTTTTT